This record covers a single T cell receptor beta chain. Its antigen is still unknown. In total, roughly 670 healthy bone marrow donors made up the cohort. All cohort members were sampled while nominally healthy, although unrecorded immune exposures were likely present. The donor tested CMV seronegative, placing the donor among the 350 to 400 seronegative members of the cohort. Each donor provided a peripheral blood sample, and peripheral blood mononuclear cells were used for TCR beta sequencing. The Qiagen DNeasy Blood Extraction Kit was used to extract genomic DNA from the blood cell samples. These data come from a study of cytomegalovirus exposure and HLA in healthy donors (TCRdb year 2017). Looking at the study overall: An earlier analysis of around 600 of the donors reported more than 250 Gb of sequence data and roughly 110 million unique TCR beta sequences from around 200 million T cells. About 280 gigabases of sequencing data and around 87 million unique TCR sequences were included in an early release covering over 600 HLA-typed donors. Of the 300 to 450 genotyped donors, over 70% fell in the genetic ancestry cluster associated with self-reported Caucasian donors. The aim of the study was to test whether cataloging public T cell receptors could identify signatures of past pathogen exposure. The T cell repertoires of several hundred subjects were profiled by immunosequencing and related to cytomegalovirus serostatus. In addition to the first cohort of 666 subjects, a separate validation cohort of 120 different subjects was used. To predict cytomegalovirus infection status, the study brought together high-throughput TCR immunosequencing, statistical association of individual TCRs with disease status, and machine learning. A later analysis re-examined previously published TCR beta repertoires from about 670 donors and added high-resolution HLA genotyping to investigate patterns of TCR occurrence. Rather than using new phenotypic data, the later analysis identified candidate immune exposures from TCR beta sequences and from how often those sequences occurred across donors. In an earlier analysis of 587 of the donors, high-throughput TCR beta sequencing was used to judge whether each TCR beta V gene segment behaved as functional or pseudogenic. Donor age, sex, ethnicity and CMV serostatus were compiled alongside the repertoire data. A later genetic analysis took genome-wide SNP genotypes for 398 of the 666 donors and used that subset as a discovery cohort. All discovery cohort repertoires had been generated on a single sequencing platform. HLA typing included class I and class II loci at four-digit resolution. The number of donors typed differed by locus, with roughly 620-630 for A, B, C, DRB1 and DQB1, roughly 550 for DQA1, 600 to 610 for DPA1, and under 490 for DPB1. Several DR-DQ haplotypes were handled as single units for association and clustering, since linkage in the cohort was strong. On average, roughly 240,000 unique TCR beta nucleotide sequences were sequenced per donor among 350 to 400 genotyped donors of the cohort, with roughly 18% of those sequences being non-productive.

The library was obtained by the immunoSEQ multiplex PCR assay. The multiplex PCR relied on a mix of 60 forward primers for TCR Vbeta segments and 13 reverse primers for TCR Jbeta segments. The CDR3 region of rearranged TCR beta genes was amplified from genomic DNA with a multiplex PCR assay. Amplified TCR beta libraries were sequenced as 87-base-pair reads on the Illumina HiSeq System. The original pipeline was this. Across the roughly 700 repertoires, a later analysis counted roughly 84 million unique TCR beta chains, roughly 11 million of which were shared by at least two donors. A nearest-neighbor algorithm error-corrected the raw reads and collapsed the reads into unique sequences, merging closely related sequences to remove PCR and sequencing errors. Alignment of CDR3 sequences to IMGT reference sequences was used to assign V, D and J gene segments. For a sequence to be retained, a match of at least six nucleotides was required to both a V gene segment and a J gene segment. A rearrangement was called productive if the CDR3 had no stop codons and remained in frame with V and J, and every other rearrangement was called non-productive. CDR3 was defined by IMGT convention, running from the second conserved V-encoded cysteine to the conserved J-encoded phenylalanine. In an earlier analysis of 500 to 650 of the donors, sequences lacking an unambiguous match to a single V gene segment were excluded. In an earlier analysis of several hundred of the donors, a V segment was called functional when productive rearrangements were above 56.7%, and segregating when the standard deviation between donors exceeded 5%. A statistical classification framework was developed to diagnose cytomegalovirus status using the catalog of TCR beta chain sequences. In a later analysis, TCR nucleotide sequences were compared against IMGT/GENE-DB human TR gene sequences so that V and J genes could be assigned. In a later analysis, CDR3 sequences and most-parsimonious VDJ recombination scenarios were assigned using the TCRdist pipeline. In a later analysis, each TCR beta chain was defined by its CDR3 amino acid sequence together with its V-gene family, and reads lacking a unique V-gene family were excluded. To address suspected cross-contamination and a sequencing artifact, a later analysis removed 592 highly shared, low-generation-probability nucleotide sequences. In a later analysis, a clonal expansion index was calculated for each public chain from normalized within-repertoire ranks of inferred template counts. In a later analysis, generation probabilities were computed using a VDJ recombination model fitted to out-of-frame rearrangements, and the results were checked against IGoR. In a later analysis, TCR-TCR, TCR-HLA and TCR-CMV co-occurrence was scored with hypergeometric tests, and a repertoire-size bias correction was applied to TCR pairs. To estimate false discovery rates, a later analysis permuted the HLA or CMV assignments 20 times. In a later analysis, co-occurring TCRs were grouped using DBSCAN, and TCRdist sequence similarity was added for clustering within HLA-allele-positive subsets. For co-occurrence clustering, repertoires with fewer than 30,000 or more than 120,000 public chains were excluded, along with about five repertoires with anomalous nucleotide sharing. The table comes from immuneACCESS by way of TCRdb, which keeps in-frame sequences with V and J called. Part of the clones is missing from these tables; in studies checked, under half for an unresolved V gene and the rest for unknown reasons. V and J calls plus clone size are reproduced from that table; the DNA served to infer D and trimming. The sample has approximately 200,000 clones on record. Around 0.7% of the sample is held by the ten biggest clonotypes.

Findings and caveats that apply to the study as a whole: In vitro tests confirmed that three of the cytomegalovirus-associated TCR beta chains recognize cytomegalovirus antigens. The classifier was reported to diagnose cytomegalovirus status with high specificity and sensitivity in both the original and validation cohorts. The earlier analysis of nearly 600 of the donors excluded 15 to 20 rarely observed V segments, including chromosome 9 orphons, because counts were too low. Presence/absence analyses assumed roughly uniform sequencing depth across donors, an assumption that may not hold. According to a later analysis, most CMV-associated TCR beta chains appeared to be HLA-restricted, and the HLA associations seemed to be driven largely by CMV exposure. When HLA alleles, especially DR and DQ, strongly co-occurred, TCR associations were difficult to assign to individual alleles. The study gave a list of 150 to 200 TCR beta chains associated with cytomegalovirus. An earlier analysis of some 590 of the donors showed that most TCR beta V segments appeared in productive rearrangements either about 90% or about 30% of the time, which broadly matched IMGT annotations. According to a later analysis, parvovirus B19, influenza, CMV and Epstein-Barr virus appeared linked to several top co-occurrence clusters. Specific HLA alleles were associated with over 15,000 TCR beta sequences at a false discovery rate of 0.05 in a later analysis. While some public TCRs were present in many individuals, most TCR sequences turned up only very rarely across donors. The authors suggested that the approach could potentially be extended to other disease states and immunological phenotypes. In a later analysis, HLA-associated TCR beta chains showed more clonal expansion and lower generation probabilities than non-associated chains that were equally common. Compared with the roughly 700-donor mean, donors in an Asian-associated ancestry cluster had fewer N-insertions in productive TCRs, according to a later genetic analysis. A further reported finding was that TCR beta sequences accurately predicted the HLA-A and HLA-B alleles for most subjects in the first cohort. Linkage disequilibrium might explain the correlated functional status among segregating V segments, but an unknown experimental factor could not be ruled out. A later genetic analysis associated a missense DCLRE1C variant with V-gene and J-gene trimming of TCR beta chains, and an independent cohort replicated the association. Because HLA typing was unavailable for some donors at each locus, only the typed subset was used in association tests. In a later analysis, the rate of TCR association differed among HLA loci, with DRB1 alleles having the most associated TCRs and HLA-C alleles having the fewest. The cohort was sequenced for TCR beta chains only, and without alpha or paired-chain data the features that could be detected were limited. A cluster of highly shared sequence variants was judged likely to represent a technical artifact of the sequencing pipeline. Immune exposure information for the cohort was limited to CMV serostatus.

This sequence was found in a boy between 5 and 17 years old in good health and CMV-seronegative. Sequenced material: PBMCs.

The CDR3 reads CASSGGQGDSYEQYF. The DNA sequence reads TGTGCCAGCAGCGGGGGACAGGGGGATTCCTACGAGCAGTACTTC. In this chain, TRBV4-2 is recombined with TRBJ2-7; TRBD1 fits 11 bases in the junction. The CDR3 runs 15 residues from the cysteine to the phenylalanine. Only the CDR3 portion is preserved as DNA: 45 bases, with reading frame beginning at the first base. Reading the germline V gene gives CDR1 LGHNA and CDR2 YNFKEQ. After removal of 5 bases from V and 1 base from J, the junction retains 4 bases not matched to a gene.